The rows below give T cell receptor beta chains drawn from one sample of a study of response to subunit inactivated influenza vaccine. TCRdb analysed the RT-PCR reads with MiXCR anew, one entry per CDR3 protein. Counted here are 650,000 to 800,000 distinct CDR3 sequences, roughly 20% occurring once; the ten biggest clones make up approximately 10%. The sample in question was PBMCs from blood, obtained about 5 days after vaccination. The receptors derive from a man aged 45 to 65 who received an inactivated influenza vaccine. Both conserved end residues are part of each CDR3. Fields, in order: V gene, D gene, J gene, CDR3 length, clone size, CDR3 protein, CDR3 DNA. D genes are given only for firm matches. The size field is filled for only some rows; it gives once, few, many or a size class.

TRBV20-1	-	TRBJ1-6	15	-	CSASTRAAYNSPLHF	TGCAGTGCTAGTACTCGGGCTGCCTATAATTCACCCCTCCACTTT
TRBV5-1	TRBD2	TRBJ2-5	16	few	CASRPTSGGLEETQYF	TGCGCCAGCAGGCCGACTAGCGGGGGGCTTGAAGAGACCCAGTACTTC
TRBV5-1	TRBD1	TRBJ1-2	17	-	CASSLRPLGDSSGGYTF	TGCGCCAGCAGCTTGCGCCCCTTAGGGGACAGCTCGGGAGGCTACACCTTC
TRBV6-5	-	TRBJ2-1	15	-	CASSYSGRSGNEQFF	TGTGCCAGCAGTTACTCTGGCAGGTCCGGGAATGAGCAGTTCTTC
TRBV6-5	TRBD2	TRBJ2-1	16	-	CASSYSGLAGIDEQFF	TGTGCCAGCAGTTACTCCGGGCTAGCGGGAATCGATGAGCAGTTCTTC
TRBV7-2	-	TRBJ2-7	15	few	CASSLSGTDTYEQYF	TGTGCCAGCAGCTTATCCGGGACGGACACCTACGAGCAGTACTTC
TRBV5-6	TRBD1	TRBJ2-7	14	few	CASSSGTGPFEQYF	TGTGCCAGCAGCTCGGGGACAGGGCCTTTCGAGCAGTACTTC
TRBV20-1	TRBD2	TRBJ2-3	15	-	CSAYYPSGGTDTQYF	TGCAGTGCCTATTACCCTAGCGGGGGCACAGATACGCAGTATTTT
TRBV10-3	TRBD1	TRBJ2-7	15	-	CAISEYRTGGQEQYF	TGTGCCATCAGTGAGTACCGGACAGGGGGCCAGGAGCAGTACTTC
TRBV20-1	-	TRBJ1-1	16	many	CSASGPGGKWNTEAFF	TGCAGTGCTAGCGGACCCGGGGGGAAATGGAACACTGAAGCTTTCTTT
TRBV5-1	-	TRBJ1-1	13	-	CASSSQGSSEAFF	TGCGCCAGCAGCTCACAGGGATCGTCTGAAGCTTTCTTT
TRBV7-9	-	TRBJ1-1	13	-	CASSAAGGSTAFF	TGTGCCAGCAGCGCTGCGGGCGGGTCCACAGCTTTCTTT
TRBV4-3	-	TRBJ2-1	15	-	CASSQDGMVYNEQFF	TGCGCCAGCAGCCAAGATGGGATGGTTTACAATGAGCAGTTCTTC
TRBV5-6	-	TRBJ1-2	14	few	CASSYTGHRGGYTF	TGTGCCAGCAGCTATACCGGACACCGTGGAGGCTACACCTTC
TRBV6-5	TRBD1	TRBJ2-7	15	many	CASSYVGTGVNEQYF	TGTGCCAGCAGTTACGTGGGGACAGGGGTCAACGAGCAGTACTTC
TRBV20-1	TRBD2	TRBJ2-1	12	-	CSAHLGEGEQFF	TGCAGTGCTCATTTAGGGGAGGGCGAGCAGTTCTTC
TRBV11-2	-	TRBJ2-7	14	-	CASSWEAASYEQYF	TGTGCCAGCAGCTGGGAAGCTGCCTCCTACGAGCAGTACTTC
TRBV12-3/TRBV12-4	-	TRBJ1-2	12	-	CASSETGYGYTF	TGTGCCAGCAGTGAAACAGGGTATGGCTACACCTTC
TRBV15	-	TRBJ1-5	15	few	CATSRRSSSNQPQHF	TGTGCCACCAGCAGACGAAGCTCTAGCAATCAGCCCCAGCATTTT